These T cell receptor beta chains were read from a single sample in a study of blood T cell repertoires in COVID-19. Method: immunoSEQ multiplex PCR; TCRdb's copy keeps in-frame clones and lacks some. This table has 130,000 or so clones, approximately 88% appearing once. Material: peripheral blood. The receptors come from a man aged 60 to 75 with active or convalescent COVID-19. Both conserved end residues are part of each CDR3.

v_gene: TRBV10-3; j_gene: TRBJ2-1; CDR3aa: CAISNRDYQYNEQFF
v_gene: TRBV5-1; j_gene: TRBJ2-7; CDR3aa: CASSKRTSGSSYEQYF
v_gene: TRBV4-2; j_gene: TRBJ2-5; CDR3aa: CASSPLADLQETQYF
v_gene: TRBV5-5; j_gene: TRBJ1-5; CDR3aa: CASSWGGNQPQHF
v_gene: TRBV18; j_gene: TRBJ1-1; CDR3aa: CASSAEQGKNTEAFF
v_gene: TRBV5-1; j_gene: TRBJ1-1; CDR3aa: CASRGQMNTEAFF
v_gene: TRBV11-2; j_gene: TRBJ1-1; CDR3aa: CASSTRTAAFF
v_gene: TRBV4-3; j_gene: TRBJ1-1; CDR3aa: CASSQDQGGTEAFF
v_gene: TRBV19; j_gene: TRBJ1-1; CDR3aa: CASTAGGNTEAFF
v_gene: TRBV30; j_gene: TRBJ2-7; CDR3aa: CAWGQASTYEQYF
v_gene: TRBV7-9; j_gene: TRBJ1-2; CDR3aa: CASSPGQPGNYGYTF